These 20 T cell receptor beta chains share one sample of origin, sequenced in a study of T cell responses to AZD1222 COVID-19 vaccine. Assay used: immunoSEQ multiplex PCR; TCRdb lists only in-frame clones, some missing. Here the sample spans about 140,000 clones, 80% to 95% being singletons. The sequencing here drew on peripheral blood, taken on day 0 of AZD1222 vaccination. These receptors all come from an adult in good health.

This clone was picked up one time. The rearrangement uses TRBV24-1 and TRBJ2-7, with 7 bases lining up with TRBD2. This CDR3 comprises 14 residues. The junction had 8 bases not matched to a gene; V was cut back by 5 bases and J by 5 bases. The germline V gene has CDR1 KGHDR and CDR2 SFDVKD. The CDR3 reads CATSGGGRGDEQYF. CDR3 sequence (DNA): TGTGCCACCAGTGGAGGAGGGAGGGGCGACGAGCAGTACTTC.

This clone was seen a single time. J is TRBJ1-3 and V is TRBV11-3; D possibly corresponds to TRBD1 (5 bases). Deletions cut 3 bases from V and 5 bases from J, with 11 bases between. This CDR3 region has 14 residues. Germline CDR1 and CDR2: SGHNT and YENEEA. The DNA for the CDR3 is TGTGCCAGCAGCTTGGGGCCAGGGAGAAACACCATATATTTT. This sequence encodes CASSLGPGRNTIYF.

This chain connects TRBV5-4 to TRBJ2-3; weak D call: TRBD1 (5 bases). CDR3 size: 14 residues. The germline V gene has CDR1 SGHNT and CDR2 YYREEE (reference sequence). V was cut by 2 bases and J by 8 bases, with 15 bases left in between. CDR3 protein: CASSFQGVKGTQYF. The CDR3 DNA reads as TGTGCCAGCAGCTTCCAAGGGGTTAAAGGTACGCAGTATTTT.

The rearrangement joins TRBV24-1 to TRBJ2-5; D gene unclear. The CDR3 is made up of 14 amino acids. Germline V gives CDR1 KGHDR, CDR2 SFDVKD. With 9 bases removed from V and 5 bases from J, the gap between germline ends came to 18 bases. In nucleotides, the CDR3 is TGTGCCACCGGACCGGGCTCCCTCTTGGAGACCCAGTACTTC. Translation: CATGPGSLLETQYF.

This clone was seen a single time. J is TRBJ2-3 and V is TRBV29-1; 10 bases map to TRBD1. This CDR3 has 17 amino acids. The V and J ends lost 0 bases and 4 bases, in that order; junction bases with no gene match: 10. CDR1 is SQVTM, CDR2 ANQGSEA, per germline. The CDR3 here is CSVEEPSGTGAADTQYF. The DNA of the CDR3 is TGCAGCGTTGAAGAACCCTCCGGGACAGGGGCAGCAGATACGCAGTATTTT.

V usage is TRBV5-8 and J usage is TRBJ2-3, with D tentatively TRBD2 (5 bases). Germline-derived CDR1 and CDR2 are SGHTS and YDEGEE. This CDR3 contains 12 residues. The V gene lost 0 bases and the J gene lost 8 bases, with 7 bases spanning the gap. The CDR3, as DNA: TGTGCCAGCAGCTTGGCCGGGGTTACGCAGTATTTT. This codes for CASSLAGVTQYF.

The rearrangement uses TRBV5-1 and TRBJ2-3; 8 bases are shared with TRBD2. After removal of 4 bases from V and 5 bases from J, the junction contained 9 bases not matched to a gene. The germline gives CDR1 SGHRS, CDR2 YFSETQ. The CDR3 length is 15 residues. Here the CDR3 reads CASSRSGLVEDTQYF. Here the CDR3 DNA reads TGCGCCAGCAGCCGTTCGGGACTAGTAGAAGATACGCAGTATTTT.

The chain is built from TRBV3-1 (or the pseudogene TRBV3-2) and TRBJ1-1, with D unclear. CDR1 and CDR2 (germline): LGHDT, YNNKEL (reference sequence). The CDR3 runs to 15 residues. Trimming pared 4 bases from V and 1 base from J, leaving 13 bases between. The CDR3 coding sequence is TGTGCCAGCAGCCCGCGGGCCTTGACGAACACTGAAGCTTTCTTT. Its protein product is CASSPRALTNTEAFF.

This rearrangement joins TRBV5-6 to TRBJ2-7; D is possibly TRBD2 (5 bases). Germline CDR1 SGHDT, CDR2 YYEEEE. Trimming shortened V by 0 bases and J by 0 bases, and 10 bases separated the two germline ends. The CDR3 sequence is 15 residues long. CDR3 coding DNA: TGTGCCAGCAGCTTGGTAGGGAGAAGCTCCTACGAGCAGTACTTC. Protein: CASSLVGRSSYEQYF.

The chain is built from TRBV18 and TRBJ1-6; 7 nucleotides line up with TRBD1. The CDR3 sequence is 16 residues long. Per germline, CDR1 KGHSH and CDR2 LQKENI. Trimming cost V 1 base and J 7 bases; bases outside gene matches: 7. CDR3 protein: CASSPLQGGRNSPLHF. In DNA, the CDR3 is TGTGCCAGCTCACCACTGCAGGGGGGGAGGAATTCACCCCTCCACTTT.

The chain employs TRBV28 and TRBJ2-1, with D maybe TRBD2 (5 bases). V was clipped by 3 bases and J by 9 bases, with 9 bases between them. The CDR3 runs to 12 residues. The V gene's germline CDR1 is MDHEN and CDR2 SYDVKM. CDR3 nucleotides: TGTGCCAGCAGTTTGAGACTACCTGAGCAGTTCTTC. Translated, it gives CASSLRLPEQFF.

V usage is TRBV4-3 and J usage is TRBJ2-7, with 9 bases matching TRBD1. This CDR3 has 17 amino acids. Germline loops: CDR1 LGHNA, CDR2 YSLEER. The ends lost 1 base at V and 5 bases at J; junction bases unmatched: 12. The chain's CDR3 is CASSQAIPGQGGDEQYF. The DNA for the CDR3 is TGCGCCAGCAGCCAAGCCATCCCGGGACAGGGAGGTGACGAGCAGTACTTC.

The V and J genes are TRBV28 and TRBJ1-5; possible D gene TRBD1, 5 bases. CDR3 length: 15 amino acids. Germline V gene data show CDR1 as MDHEN and CDR2 as SYDVKM. V lost 7 bases, J lost 3 bases, and 16 bases lay in between. CDR3 sequence: CASTPAGSSNQPQHF. DNA for the CDR3: TGTGCCAGCACCCCGGCAGGGAGCTCCAATCAGCCCCAGCATTTT.

The genes are TRBV6-2 or TRBV6-3 and TRBJ2-2; a possible D gene is TRBD1 (6 bases). Trimming cost V 2 bases and J 5 bases, with 12 bases left between them. CDR3 length: 15 amino acids. Germline CDR1 reads MNHEY; CDR2 reads SVGEGT. For the CDR3, the DNA is TGTGCCAGCAGTTACACGGGACACGCTACCGGGGAGCTGTTTTTT. Translating gives CASSYTGHATGELFF.

This chain connects TRBV2 to TRBJ2-3, with D hard to call. The V end lost 7 bases, the J end lost 2 bases, and 7 bases lay between the germline ends. The CDR3 is 12 residues long. Germline V CDR1 and CDR2: SNHLY, FYNNEI. The CDR3 sequence: CASTKLTDTQYF. CDR3 sequence (DNA): TGTGCCAGCACGAAGCTCACAGATACGCAGTATTTT.

V usage is TRBV3-1 (or the pseudogene TRBV3-2) and J usage is TRBJ1-1; D might be TRBD1 (6 bases). V was cut by 3 bases and J by 5 bases, with 16 bases left in between. CDR3 length: 15 amino acids. Germline loops: CDR1 LGHDT, CDR2 YNNKEL (reference sequence). CDR3 amino acids: CASSHITGQWTEAFF. The DNA of the CDR3 is TGTGCCAGCAGCCATATTACAGGGCAGTGGACTGAAGCTTTCTTT.

The rearrangement joins TRBV12-5 to TRBJ2-5, with 8 nucleotides matching TRBD1. This CDR3 has 15 residues. With V trimmed by 5 bases and J by 4 bases, 9 bases remained unmatched. CDR1 and CDR2 (germline): LGHNT, FRNRAP. The CDR3: CASGLRTGSRETQYF. Here the CDR3 DNA reads TGTGCTAGTGGTCTGCGGACAGGGAGTAGAGAGACCCAGTACTTC.

The V and J genes are TRBV4-1 and TRBJ1-6, with unresolved D. Germline CDR1 reads MGHRA; CDR2 reads YSYEKL. CDR3 length equals 14 residues. Trimming removed 0 bases at V and 7 bases at J, with 7 bases between. In DNA form, the CDR3 reads TGCGCCAGCAGCCAAGAGAACGGAAATTCACCCCTCCACTTT. Residues: CASSQENGNSPLHF.

This chain uses TRBV7-3 with TRBJ2-3; weak D call: TRBD1 (6 bases). This CDR3 comprises 17 residues. Germline lookup yields CDR1 SGHTA and CDR2 FQGTGA. V lost 1 base and J 0 bases, leaving 14 bases between the germline ends. This CDR3 is CASSLKGPGTSTDTQYF. As DNA, the CDR3 is TGTGCCAGCAGCTTAAAAGGTCCAGGGACAAGCACAGATACGCAGTATTTT. Drawing the rest from reference TRBV7-3 and TRBJ2-3, the complete variable domain is GAGVSQTPSNKVTEKGKYVELRCDPISGHTALYWYRQSLGQGPEFLIYFQGTGAADDSGLPNDRFFAVRPEGSVSTLKIQRTERGDSAVYLCASSLKGPGTSTDTQYFGPGTRLTVL.

The chain carries TRBV11-3 and TRBJ2-2; D is uncertain. V was clipped by 3 bases and J by 5 bases, with 7 bases between them. The germline V gene encodes CDR1 SGHNT and CDR2 YENEEA. This CDR3 contains 13 residues. The CDR3 nucleotides read TGTGCCAGCAGCTTTATGCAGACCGGGGAGCTGTTTTTT. Its translation: CASSFMQTGELFF.